This T cell receptor (beta chain) is drawn from a study of graft-versus-host responses after intestinal transplantation. Overall study context: Transplantation in recipients was multivisceral, liver-intestinal, or isolated intestinal. Anti-thymocyte globulin served as induction for all recipients, who then took tacrolimus and steroids for 2 to 4 years.

The CDR3 consists of 14 residues. V was pared by 3 bases and J by 1 base, with 8 bases between. The germline V gene encodes CDR1 KGHSH and CDR2 LQKENI. Here immunoSEQ multiplex PCR was the method, and the copy in TCRdb shows in-frame clones only, minus some. The sample contains approximately 49,000 clones, around 89% of which appear only once. For this clone: What it recognizes is unknown.

Study-wide results and caveats: High graft-versus-host to host-versus-graft clonal ratios were found in allografts of patients who had graft-donor T cell macrochimerism. Marrow from the recipient contained GvH clones, some of which had appeared first in ileum or blood.

The receptor comes from a human donor who was the organ donor for an intestinal transplant. Sequencing used unstimulated CD4+ T cells sorted from spleen or lymph node cells, obtained before transplant. This rearrangement joins TRBV18 to TRBJ2-3, with D perhaps matching TRBD1 (5 bases). The CDR3 region is CASSPIRGTDTQYF. In DNA, the CDR3 is TGTGCCAGCTCACCTATCAGGGGCACAGATACGCAGTATTTT.